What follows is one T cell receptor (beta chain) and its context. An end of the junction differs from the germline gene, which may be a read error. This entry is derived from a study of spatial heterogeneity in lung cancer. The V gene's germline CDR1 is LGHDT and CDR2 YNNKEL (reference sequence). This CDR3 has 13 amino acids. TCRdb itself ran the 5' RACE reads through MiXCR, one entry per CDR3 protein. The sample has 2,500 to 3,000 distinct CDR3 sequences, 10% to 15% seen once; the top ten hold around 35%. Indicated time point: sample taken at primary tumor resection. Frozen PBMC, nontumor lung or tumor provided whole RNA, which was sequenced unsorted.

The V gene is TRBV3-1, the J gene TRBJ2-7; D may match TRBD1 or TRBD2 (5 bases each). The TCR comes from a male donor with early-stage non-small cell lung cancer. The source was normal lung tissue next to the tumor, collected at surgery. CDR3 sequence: CVSSRQGPGEQNF. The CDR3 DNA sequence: TGTGTCAGCAGCCGTCAGGGTCCCGGGGAGCAGAACTTC.